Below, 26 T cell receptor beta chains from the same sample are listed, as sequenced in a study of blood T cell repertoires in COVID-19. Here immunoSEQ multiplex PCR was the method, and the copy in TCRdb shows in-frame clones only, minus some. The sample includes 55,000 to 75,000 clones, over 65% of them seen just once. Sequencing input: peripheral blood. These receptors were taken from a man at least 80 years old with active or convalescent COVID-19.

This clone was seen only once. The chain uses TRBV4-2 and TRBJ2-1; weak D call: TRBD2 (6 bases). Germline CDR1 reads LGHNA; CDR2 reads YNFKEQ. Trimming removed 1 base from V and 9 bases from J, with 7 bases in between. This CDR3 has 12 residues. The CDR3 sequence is CASSQVEGEQFF. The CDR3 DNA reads TGTGCCAGCAGCCAAGTGGAGGGTGAGCAGTTCTTC.

The CDR3 bases are TGTGCCAGCAGCTTAACCAGCAGACTAGTCGAGGAGCAGTTCTTC. Translated, it gives CASSLTSRLVEEQFF. The chain has TRBV7-8 and TRBJ2-1; TRBD2 might be the D (6 bases). Looked up from germline, CDR1 is SGHVS and CDR2 is FQNEAQ. Trimming pared 2 bases from V and 10 bases from J, leaving 18 bases between. The length of the CDR3 is 15 residues.

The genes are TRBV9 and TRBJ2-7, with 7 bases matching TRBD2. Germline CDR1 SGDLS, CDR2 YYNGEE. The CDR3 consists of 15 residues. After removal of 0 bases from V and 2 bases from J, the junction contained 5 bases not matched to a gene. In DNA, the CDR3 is TGTGCCAGCAGCGTAGACCCTAGCGGAACCTACGAGCAGTACTTC. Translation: CASSVDPSGTYEQYF.

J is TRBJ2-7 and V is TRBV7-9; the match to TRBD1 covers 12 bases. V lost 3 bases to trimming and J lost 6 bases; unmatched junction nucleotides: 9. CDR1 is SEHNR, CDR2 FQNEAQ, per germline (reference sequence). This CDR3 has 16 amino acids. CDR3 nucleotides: TGTGCCAGCAGCTTGGATCCGGGACAGGGGGCCTCCGAGCAGTACTTC. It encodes CASSLDPGQGASEQYF.

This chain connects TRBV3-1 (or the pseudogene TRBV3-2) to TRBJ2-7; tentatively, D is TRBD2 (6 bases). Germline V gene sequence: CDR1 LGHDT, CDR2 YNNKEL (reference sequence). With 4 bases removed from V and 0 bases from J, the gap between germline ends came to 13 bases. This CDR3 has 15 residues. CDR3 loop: CASSPPGLSSYEQYF. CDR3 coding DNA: TGTGCCAGCAGCCCCCCGGGACTGAGCTCCTACGAGCAGTACTTC.

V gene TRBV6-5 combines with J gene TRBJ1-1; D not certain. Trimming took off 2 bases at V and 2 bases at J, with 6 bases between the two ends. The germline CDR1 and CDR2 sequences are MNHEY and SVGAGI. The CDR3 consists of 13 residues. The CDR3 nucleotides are TGTGCCAGCAGTTACGGGAGAAACACTGAAGCTTTCTTT. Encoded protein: CASSYGRNTEAFF.

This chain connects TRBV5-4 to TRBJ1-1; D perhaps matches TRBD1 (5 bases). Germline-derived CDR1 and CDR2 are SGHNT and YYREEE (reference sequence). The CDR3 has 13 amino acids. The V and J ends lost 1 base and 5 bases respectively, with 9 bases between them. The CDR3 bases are TGTGCCAGCAGCTTGATGGGGGGGACTGAAGCTTTCTTT. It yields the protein CASSLMGGTEAFF.

CDR3 sequence reads: CASSYSYAREADTQYF. In DNA form, the CDR3 reads TGTGCCAGCAGTTACTCTTATGCGCGGGAGGCAGATACGCAGTATTTT. The chain is built from TRBV6-5 and TRBJ2-3; 8 bases are a match to TRBD2. Germline CDR1 and CDR2: MNHEY and SVGAGI. V dropped 0 bases and J dropped 4; count of bases not matched to a gene: 6. The CDR3 length is 16 residues.

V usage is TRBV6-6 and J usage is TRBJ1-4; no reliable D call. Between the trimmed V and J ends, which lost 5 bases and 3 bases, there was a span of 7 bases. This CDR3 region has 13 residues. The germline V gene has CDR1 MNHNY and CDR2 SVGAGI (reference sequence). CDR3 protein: CASSPDSNEKLFF. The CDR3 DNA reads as TGTGCCAGCAGTCCTGACTCTAATGAAAAACTGTTTTTT.

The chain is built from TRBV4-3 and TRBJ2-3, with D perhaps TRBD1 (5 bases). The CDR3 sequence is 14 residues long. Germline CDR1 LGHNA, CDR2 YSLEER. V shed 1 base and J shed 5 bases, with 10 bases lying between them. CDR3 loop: CASSQGQQGDTQYF. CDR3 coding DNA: TGCGCCAGCAGCCAAGGACAGCAGGGAGATACGCAGTATTTT.

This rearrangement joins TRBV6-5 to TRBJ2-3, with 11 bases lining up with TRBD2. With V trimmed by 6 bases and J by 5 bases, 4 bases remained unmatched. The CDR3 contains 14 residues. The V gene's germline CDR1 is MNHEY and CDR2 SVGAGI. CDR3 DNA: TGTGCCAGCAGCCGGGGACTAGCGGAAGATACGCAGTATTTT. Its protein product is CASSRGLAEDTQYF.

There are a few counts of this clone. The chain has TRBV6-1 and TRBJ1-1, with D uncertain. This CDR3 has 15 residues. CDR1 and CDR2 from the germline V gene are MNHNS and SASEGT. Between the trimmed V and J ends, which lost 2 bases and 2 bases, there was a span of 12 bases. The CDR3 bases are TGTGCCAGCAGTGAATCCGTGGGGAGAAACACTGAAGCTTTCTTT. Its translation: CASSESVGRNTEAFF.

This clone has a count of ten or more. The CDR3 DNA reads TGTGCCAGTAGTATGTTGGCCGGGACAGGGGTATACGAGCAGTACTTC. This sequence encodes CASSMLAGTGVYEQYF. This chain links TRBV19 with TRBJ2-7, with 10 positions matching TRBD1. In germline, CDR1 is LNHDA, CDR2 SQIVND (reference sequence). CDR3 size: 16 residues. V lost 3 bases, J lost 4 bases, and 9 bases stayed unmatched.

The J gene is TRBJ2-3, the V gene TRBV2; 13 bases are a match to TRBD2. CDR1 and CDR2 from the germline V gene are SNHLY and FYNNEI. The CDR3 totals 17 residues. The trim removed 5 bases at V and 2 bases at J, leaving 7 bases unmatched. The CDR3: CASSRLLAGGTTDTQYF. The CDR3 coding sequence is TGTGCCAGCAGTCGTTTACTAGCGGGAGGGACCACAGATACGCAGTATTTT.

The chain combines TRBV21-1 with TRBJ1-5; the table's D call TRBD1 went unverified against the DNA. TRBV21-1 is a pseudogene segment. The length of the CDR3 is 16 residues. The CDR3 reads CASSKAQQGKNQPQHF. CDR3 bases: TGTGCCAGCAGCAAAGCGCAACAGGGGAAGAATCAGCCCCAGCATTTT.

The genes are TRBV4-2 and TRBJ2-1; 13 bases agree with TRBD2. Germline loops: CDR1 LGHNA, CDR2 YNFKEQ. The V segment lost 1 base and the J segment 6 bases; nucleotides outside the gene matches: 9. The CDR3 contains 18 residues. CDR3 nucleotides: TGTGCCAGCAGCCAAGGCTACTCGGGACTAGCGGGGATCAATGAGCAGTTCTTC. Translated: CASSQGYSGLAGINEQFF.

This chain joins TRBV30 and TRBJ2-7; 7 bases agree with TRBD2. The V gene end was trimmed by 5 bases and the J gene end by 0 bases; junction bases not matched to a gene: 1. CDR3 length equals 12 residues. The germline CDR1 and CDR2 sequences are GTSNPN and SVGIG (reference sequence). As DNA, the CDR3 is TGTGCCTGGGGGAGGGACTCCTACGAGCAGTACTTC. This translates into CAWGRDSYEQYF.

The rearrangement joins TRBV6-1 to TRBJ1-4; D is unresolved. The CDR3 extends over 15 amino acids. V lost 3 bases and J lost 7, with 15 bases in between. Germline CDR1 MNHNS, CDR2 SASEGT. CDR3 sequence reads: CASSDPAGSSEKLFF. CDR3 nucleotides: TGTGCCAGCAGTGACCCTGCGGGGAGTTCTGAAAAACTGTTTTTT.

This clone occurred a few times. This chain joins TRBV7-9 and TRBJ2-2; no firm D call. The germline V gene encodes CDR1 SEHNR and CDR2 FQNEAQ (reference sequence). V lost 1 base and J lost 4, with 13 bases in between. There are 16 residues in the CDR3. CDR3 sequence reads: CASSLDGSGRTGELFF. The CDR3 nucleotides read TGTGCCAGCAGCTTAGACGGGTCGGGTCGCACCGGGGAGCTGTTTTTT. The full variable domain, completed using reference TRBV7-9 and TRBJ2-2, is DTGVSQNPRHKITKRGQNVTFRCDPISEHNRLYWYRQTLGQGPEFLTYFQNEAQLEKSRLLSDRFSAERPKGSFSTLEIQRTEQGDSAMYLCASSLDGSGRTGELFFGEGSRLTVL.

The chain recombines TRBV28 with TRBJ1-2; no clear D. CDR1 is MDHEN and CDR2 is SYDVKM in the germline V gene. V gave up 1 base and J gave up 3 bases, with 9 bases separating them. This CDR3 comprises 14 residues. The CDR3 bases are TGTGCCAGCAGTTTATTGGGGAGTTACTATGGCTACACCTTC. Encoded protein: CASSLLGSYYGYTF.

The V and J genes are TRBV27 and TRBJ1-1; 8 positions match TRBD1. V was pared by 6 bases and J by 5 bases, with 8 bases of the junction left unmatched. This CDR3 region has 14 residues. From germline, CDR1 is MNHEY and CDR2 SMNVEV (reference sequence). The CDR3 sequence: CASRRTGTGTEAFF. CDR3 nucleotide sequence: TGTGCCAGCAGAAGGACAGGGACTGGGACTGAAGCTTTCTTT.

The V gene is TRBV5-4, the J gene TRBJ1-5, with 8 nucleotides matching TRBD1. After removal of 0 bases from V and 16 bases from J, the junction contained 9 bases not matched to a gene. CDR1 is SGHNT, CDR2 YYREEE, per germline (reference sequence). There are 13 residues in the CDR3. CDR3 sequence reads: CASSLDLSTGVHF. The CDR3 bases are TGTGCCAGCAGCTTGGATCTATCGACAGGGGTCCATTTT. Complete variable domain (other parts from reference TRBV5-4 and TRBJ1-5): ETGVTQSPTHLIKTRGQQVTLRCSSQSGHNTVSWYQQALGQGPQFIFQYYREEENGRGNFPPRFSGLQFPNYSSELNVNALELDDSALYLCASSLDLSTGVHFGDGTRLSIL.

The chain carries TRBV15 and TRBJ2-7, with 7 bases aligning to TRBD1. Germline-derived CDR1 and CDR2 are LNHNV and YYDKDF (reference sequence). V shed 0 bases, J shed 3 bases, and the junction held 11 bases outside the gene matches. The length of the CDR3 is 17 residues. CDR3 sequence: CATSRDWAQGESYEQYF. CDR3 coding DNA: TGTGCCACCAGCAGAGATTGGGCGCAGGGGGAGAGCTACGAGCAGTACTTC.

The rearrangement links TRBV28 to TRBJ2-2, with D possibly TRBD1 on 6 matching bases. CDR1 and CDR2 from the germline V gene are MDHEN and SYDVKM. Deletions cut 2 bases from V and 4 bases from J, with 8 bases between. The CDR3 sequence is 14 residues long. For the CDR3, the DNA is TGTGCCAGCAGTTTAGGACAGTTCACCGGGGAGCTGTTTTTT. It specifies CASSLGQFTGELFF.

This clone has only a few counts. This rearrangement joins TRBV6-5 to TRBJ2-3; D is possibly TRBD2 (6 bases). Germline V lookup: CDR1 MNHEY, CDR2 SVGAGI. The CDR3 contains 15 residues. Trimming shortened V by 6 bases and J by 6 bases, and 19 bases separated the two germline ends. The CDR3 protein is CASSHRPQEGDTQYF. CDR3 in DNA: TGTGCCAGCAGCCATCGACCTCAGGAGGGGGATACGCAGTATTTT.

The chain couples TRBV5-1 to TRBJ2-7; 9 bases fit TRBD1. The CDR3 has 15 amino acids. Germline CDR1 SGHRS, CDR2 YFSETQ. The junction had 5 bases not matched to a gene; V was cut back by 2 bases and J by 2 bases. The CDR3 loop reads CASSLGTGYTYEQYF. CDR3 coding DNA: TGCGCCAGCAGCTTAGGGACAGGGTATACCTACGAGCAGTACTTC.